This TCR beta chain was profiled in a study of cytomegalovirus exposure and HLA in healthy donors. Study-wide context: The 120 validation repertoires, a later analysis reported, used the same platform as the approximately 730 repertoires from the first cohort. Study-level results: The classifier reportedly diagnosed cytomegalovirus status with high specificity and sensitivity. Some public TCRs appeared in many individuals, while most sequences were rare. TCR beta chains numbering more than 150 were designated cytomegalovirus-associated.

Germline V CDR1 and CDR2: MNHNS, SASEGT. The CDR3 is 14 residues long. With V trimmed by 6 bases and J by 0 bases, 1 base remained unmatched. Data came from immunoSEQ multiplex PCR; TCRdb stores just in-frame clones and leaves some out. The table shows 150,000 to 200,000 clones, with roughly 84% occurring only once. As regards this clone: Its antigen is unidentified.

The chain uses TRBV6-1 and TRBJ1-4; 7 bases line up with TRBD1. The sequence was collected from a man aged 25 to 45 in good health and CMV-seropositive. The sample consisted of PBMCs. CDR3 protein: CASRGTATNEKLFF. As DNA, the CDR3 is TGTGCCAGCAGGGGGACAGCAACTAATGAAAAACTGTTTTTT.